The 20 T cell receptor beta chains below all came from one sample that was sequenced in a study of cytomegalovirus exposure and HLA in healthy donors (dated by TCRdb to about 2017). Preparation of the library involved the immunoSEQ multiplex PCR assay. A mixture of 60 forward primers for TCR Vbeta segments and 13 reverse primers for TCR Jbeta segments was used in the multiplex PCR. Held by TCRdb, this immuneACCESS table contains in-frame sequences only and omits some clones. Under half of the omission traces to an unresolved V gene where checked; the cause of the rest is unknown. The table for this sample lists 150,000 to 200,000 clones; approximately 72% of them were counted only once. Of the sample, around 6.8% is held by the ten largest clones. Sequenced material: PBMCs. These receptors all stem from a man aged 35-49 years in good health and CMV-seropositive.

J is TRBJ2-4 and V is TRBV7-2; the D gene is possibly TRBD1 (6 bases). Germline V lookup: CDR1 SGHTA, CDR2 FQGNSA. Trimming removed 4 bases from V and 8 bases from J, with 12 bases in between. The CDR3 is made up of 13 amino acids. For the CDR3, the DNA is TGTGCCAGCAGCTCCCGAGAGGGGGACATTCAGTACTTC. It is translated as CASSSREGDIQYF. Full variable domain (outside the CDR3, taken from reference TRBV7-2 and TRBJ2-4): GAGVSQSPSNKVTEKGKDVELRCDPISGHTALYWYRQSLGQGLEFLIYFQGNSAPDKSGLPSDRFSAERTGGSVSTLTIQRTQQEDSAVYLCASSSREGDIQYFGAGTRLSVL.

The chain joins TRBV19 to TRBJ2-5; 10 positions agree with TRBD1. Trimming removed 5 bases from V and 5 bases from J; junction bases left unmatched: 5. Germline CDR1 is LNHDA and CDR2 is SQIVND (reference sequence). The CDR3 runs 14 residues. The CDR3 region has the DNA TGTGCCAGTAGTCGACAGGGGGCTGGGGAGACCCAGTACTTC. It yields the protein CASSRQGAGETQYF.

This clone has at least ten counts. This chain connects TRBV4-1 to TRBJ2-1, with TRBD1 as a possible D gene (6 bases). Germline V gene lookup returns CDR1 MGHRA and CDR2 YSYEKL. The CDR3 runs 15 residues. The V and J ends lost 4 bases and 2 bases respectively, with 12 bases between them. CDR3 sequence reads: CASSLRQDPYNEQFF. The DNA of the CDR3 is TGCGCCAGCAGCCTCCGACAGGATCCCTACAATGAGCAGTTCTTC.

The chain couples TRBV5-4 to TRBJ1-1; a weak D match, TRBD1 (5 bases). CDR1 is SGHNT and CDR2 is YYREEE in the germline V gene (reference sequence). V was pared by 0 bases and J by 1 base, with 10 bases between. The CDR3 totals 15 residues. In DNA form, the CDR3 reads TGTGCCAGCAGCTTGGTTTCCGGGGGGAACACTGAAGCTTTCTTT. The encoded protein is CASSLVSGGNTEAFF.

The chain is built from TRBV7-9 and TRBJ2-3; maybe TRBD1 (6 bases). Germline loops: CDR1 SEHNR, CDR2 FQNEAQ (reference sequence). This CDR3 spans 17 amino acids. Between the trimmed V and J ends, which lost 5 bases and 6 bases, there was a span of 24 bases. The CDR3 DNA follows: TGTGCCAGCAGCCCCTCAGACAGGCCCGCCACCAGTGATACGCAGTATTTT. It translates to CASSPSDRPATSDTQYF.

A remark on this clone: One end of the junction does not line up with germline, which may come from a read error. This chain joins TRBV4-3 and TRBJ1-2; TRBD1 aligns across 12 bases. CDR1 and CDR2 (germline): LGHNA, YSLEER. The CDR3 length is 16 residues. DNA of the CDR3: TGCACCAGCAGCCAATTCGGGACAGGGGGCAGGGGGGGCTACACCTTC. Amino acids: CTSSQFGTGGRGGYTF.

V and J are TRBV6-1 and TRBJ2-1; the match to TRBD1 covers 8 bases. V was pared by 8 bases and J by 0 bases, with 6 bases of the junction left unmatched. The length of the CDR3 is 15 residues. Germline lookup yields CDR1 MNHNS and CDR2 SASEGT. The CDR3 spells CASGQGPSSYNEQFF. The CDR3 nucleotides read TGTGCCAGCGGACAGGGTCCCAGCTCCTACAATGAGCAGTTCTTC.

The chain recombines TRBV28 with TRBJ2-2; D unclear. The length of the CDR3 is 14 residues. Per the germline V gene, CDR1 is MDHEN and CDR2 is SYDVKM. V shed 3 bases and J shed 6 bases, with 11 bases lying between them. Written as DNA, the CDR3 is TGTGCCAGCAGTTTTTTTGTTGAGTCCGGGGAGCTGTTTTTT. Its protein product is CASSFFVESGELFF.

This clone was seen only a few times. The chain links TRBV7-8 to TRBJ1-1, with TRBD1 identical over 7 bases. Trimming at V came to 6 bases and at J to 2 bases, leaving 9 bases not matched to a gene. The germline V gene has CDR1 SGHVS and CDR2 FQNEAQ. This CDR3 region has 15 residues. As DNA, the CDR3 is TGTGCCAGCAGACCCTCAGGACAGGTTAACACTGAAGCTTTCTTT. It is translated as CASRPSGQVNTEAFF.

The chain's CDR3 is CASSLDRGQRRAGELFF. The CDR3 DNA reads as TGTGCCAGCAGTCTTGACAGGGGGCAGAGGAGGGCCGGGGAGCTGTTTTTT. The chain couples TRBV5-5 to TRBJ2-2; 10 positions agree with TRBD1. CDR3 length equals 17 residues. The trim removed 5 bases at V and 6 bases at J, leaving 13 bases unmatched. Germline CDR1 is SGHKS and CDR2 is YYEKEE (reference sequence).

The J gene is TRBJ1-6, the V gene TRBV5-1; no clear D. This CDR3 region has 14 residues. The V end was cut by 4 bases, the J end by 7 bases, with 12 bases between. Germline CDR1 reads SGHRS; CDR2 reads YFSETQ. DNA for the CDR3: TGCGCCAGCAGCCAGCTGGAGCCCAATTCACCCCTCCACTTT. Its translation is CASSQLEPNSPLHF.

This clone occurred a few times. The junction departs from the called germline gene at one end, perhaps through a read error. CDR3 loop: CSSSPQARGVADTQYF. The CDR3 nucleotides read TGTTCCAGCAGTCCCCAGGCCCGGGGGGTGGCAGATACGCAGTATTTT. V usage is TRBV7-9 and J usage is TRBJ2-3; 7 bases agree with TRBD2. The germline gives CDR1 SEHNR, CDR2 FQNEAQ (reference sequence). The CDR3 extends over 16 amino acids.

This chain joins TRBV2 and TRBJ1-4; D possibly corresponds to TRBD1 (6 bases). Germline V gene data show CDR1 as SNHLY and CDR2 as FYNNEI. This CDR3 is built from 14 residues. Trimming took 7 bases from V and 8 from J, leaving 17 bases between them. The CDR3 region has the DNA TGTGCCAGCATTAATGACAGGAGTGGCGAAAAACTGTTTTTT. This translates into CASINDRSGEKLFF.

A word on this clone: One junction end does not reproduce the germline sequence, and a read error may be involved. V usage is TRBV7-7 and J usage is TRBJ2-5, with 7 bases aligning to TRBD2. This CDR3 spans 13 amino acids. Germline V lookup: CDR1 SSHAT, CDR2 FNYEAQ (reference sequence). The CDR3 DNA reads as TGTGCTAGCAGCTTAGCGGGCGGGGAGGCCCAGTACTTC. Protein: CASSLAGGEAQYF.

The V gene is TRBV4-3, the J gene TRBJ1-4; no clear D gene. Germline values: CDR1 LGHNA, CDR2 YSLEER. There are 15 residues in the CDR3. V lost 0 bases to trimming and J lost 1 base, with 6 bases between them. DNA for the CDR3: TGCGCCAGCAGCCAAGAGCCCGGAACTAATGAAAAACTGTTTTTT. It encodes CASSQEPGTNEKLFF.

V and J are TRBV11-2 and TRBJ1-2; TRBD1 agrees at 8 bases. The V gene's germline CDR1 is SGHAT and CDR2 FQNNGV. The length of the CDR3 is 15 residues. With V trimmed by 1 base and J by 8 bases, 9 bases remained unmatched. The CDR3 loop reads CASSLVTGTGGGYTF. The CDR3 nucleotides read TGTGCCAGCAGCTTAGTAACCGGGACAGGCGGGGGCTACACCTTC.

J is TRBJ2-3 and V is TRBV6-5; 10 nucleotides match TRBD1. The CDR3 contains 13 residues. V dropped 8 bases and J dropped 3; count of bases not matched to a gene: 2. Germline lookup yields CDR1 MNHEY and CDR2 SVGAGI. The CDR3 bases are TGTGCCAGCGAGGACAGGGGGACAGATACGCAGTATTTT. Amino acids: CASEDRGTDTQYF.

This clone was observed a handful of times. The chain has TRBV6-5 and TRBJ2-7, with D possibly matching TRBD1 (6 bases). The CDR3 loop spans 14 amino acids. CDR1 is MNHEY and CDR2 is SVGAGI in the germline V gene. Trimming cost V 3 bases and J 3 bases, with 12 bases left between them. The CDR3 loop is CASSYTGIGYEQYF. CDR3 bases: TGTGCCAGCAGTTATACAGGGATCGGCTACGAGCAGTACTTC.

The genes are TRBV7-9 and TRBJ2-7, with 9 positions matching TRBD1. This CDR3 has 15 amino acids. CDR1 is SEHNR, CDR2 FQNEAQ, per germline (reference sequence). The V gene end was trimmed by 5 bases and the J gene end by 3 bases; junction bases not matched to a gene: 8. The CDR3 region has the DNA TGTGCCAGCAGCCCGCGGGGACAGGGCTTCTACGAGCAGTACTTC. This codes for CASSPRGQGFYEQYF. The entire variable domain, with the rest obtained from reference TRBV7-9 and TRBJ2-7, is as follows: DTGVSQNPRHKITKRGQNVTFRCDPISEHNRLYWYRQTLGQGPEFLTYFQNEAQLEKSRLLSDRFSAERPKGSFSTLEIQRTEQGDSAMYLCASSPRGQGFYEQYFGPGTRLTVT.

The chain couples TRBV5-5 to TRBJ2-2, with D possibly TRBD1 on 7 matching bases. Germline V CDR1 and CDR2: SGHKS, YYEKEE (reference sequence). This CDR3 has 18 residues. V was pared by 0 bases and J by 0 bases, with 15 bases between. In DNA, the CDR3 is TGTGCCAGCAGCTTGGGACGACAGGGACTCGCGAACACCGGGGAGCTGTTTTTT. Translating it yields CASSLGRQGLANTGELFF.